What follows describes a single TCR beta chain. Original methodology: By means of reference gene primer amplification, nucleated cell counts were estimated. Sequencing used immunoSEQ multiplex PCR; TCRdb keeps in-frame clones, though not all of them. Clone size and the V and J calls come from that table; the DNA yielded D and trimming. Among some 42,000 clones listed, around 90% were seen once. The data belong to a study of blood T cell repertoires in COVID-19. Study-level background: From the United States, Italy and Spain came samples of acute and convalescent COVID-19.

CDR1 is SNHLY and CDR2 is FYNNEI in the germline V gene. The trim removed 3 bases at V and 9 bases at J, leaving 8 bases unmatched. This CDR3 has 14 amino acids. This rearrangement joins TRBV2 to TRBJ2-3, with 8 bases that match TRBD1. The origin of this receptor is a human donor in a cohort sampled during active COVID-19. The sequencing sample was made of peripheral blood. For the CDR3, the DNA is TGTGCCAGCAGTGACCCCTCAGGGGGCCGGACGCAGTATTTT. Translated: CASSDPSGGRTQYF.